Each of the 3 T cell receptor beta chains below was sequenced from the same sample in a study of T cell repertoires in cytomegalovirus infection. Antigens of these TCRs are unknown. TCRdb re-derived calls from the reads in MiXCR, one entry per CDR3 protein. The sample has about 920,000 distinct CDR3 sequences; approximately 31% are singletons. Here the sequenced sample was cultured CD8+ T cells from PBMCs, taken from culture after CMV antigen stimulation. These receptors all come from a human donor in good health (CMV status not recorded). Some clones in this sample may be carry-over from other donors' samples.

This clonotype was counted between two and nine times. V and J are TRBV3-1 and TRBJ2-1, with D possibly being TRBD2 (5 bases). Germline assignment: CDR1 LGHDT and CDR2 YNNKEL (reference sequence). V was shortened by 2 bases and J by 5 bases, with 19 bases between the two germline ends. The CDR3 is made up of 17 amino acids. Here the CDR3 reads CASSQNPTTRPDNEQFF. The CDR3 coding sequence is TGTGCCAGCAGCCAAAACCCGACTACCCGTCCGGACAATGAGCAGTTCTTC.

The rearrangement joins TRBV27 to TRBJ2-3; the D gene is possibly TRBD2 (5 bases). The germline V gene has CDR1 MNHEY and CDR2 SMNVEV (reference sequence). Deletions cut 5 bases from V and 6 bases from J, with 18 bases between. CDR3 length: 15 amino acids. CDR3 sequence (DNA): TGTGCCAGCAGTGCTCGACGGGGAACGCAGGATACGCAGTATTTT. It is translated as CASSARRGTQDTQYF.

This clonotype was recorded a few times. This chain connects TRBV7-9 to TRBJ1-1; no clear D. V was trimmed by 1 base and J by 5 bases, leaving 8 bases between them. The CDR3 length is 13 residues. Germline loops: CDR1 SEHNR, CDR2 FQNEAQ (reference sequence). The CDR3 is CASSLGQPTEAFF. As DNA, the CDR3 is TGTGCCAGCAGCTTAGGTCAGCCTACTGAAGCTTTCTTT.